The 19 T cell receptor beta chains below all came from one sample that was sequenced in a study of early T cells in non-severe SARS-CoV-2 infection. Each CDR3 protein gets one entry after TCRdb re-called the 5' RACE reads with MiXCR. The data contain 68,000 or so distinct CDR3 sequences, 13% of them seen just once; the ten biggest clones take up around 4.7%. The sample comprised whole blood. These receptors were obtained from an adult who was a healthcare worker with PCR-confirmed SARS-CoV-2 infection or an uninfected control (not recorded which).

At least ten counts were recorded for this clonotype. The chain uses TRBV12-3 or TRBV12-4 and TRBJ2-1; maybe TRBD2 (5 bases). This CDR3 comprises 12 residues. Deletions cut 11 bases from V and 8 bases from J, with 16 bases between. The CDR3 sequence is CASSEGPHEQFF. CDR3 DNA: TGTGCCTCGTCAGAGGGTCCCCATGAGCAGTTCTTC.

The chain links TRBV29-1 to TRBJ2-7; D might be TRBD1 (6 bases). The germline CDR1 and CDR2 sequences are SQVTM and ANQGSEA. Trimming removed 7 bases at V and 3 bases at J, with 13 bases between. CDR3 size: 12 residues. CDR3 DNA sequence: TGCAGCGCCGCCGGACAGCACTACGAGCAGTACTTC. It encodes CSAAGQHYEQYF.

This clonotype was counted many times. V is TRBV18 and J is TRBJ1-3, with unresolved D. This CDR3 is built from 16 residues. Germline V CDR1 and CDR2: KGHSH, LQKENI. Trimming pared 0 bases from V and 0 bases from J, leaving 9 bases between. CDR3 sequence (DNA): TGTGCCAGCTCACCACCTAGGGCCAACTCTGGAAACACCATATATTTT. Translating gives CASSPPRANSGNTIYF.

This clonotype was counted at least ten times. This rearrangement joins TRBV3-1 to TRBJ2-3; D might be TRBD1 or TRBD2, each matching 5 bases. There are 15 residues in the CDR3. V was pared by 3 bases and J by 1 base, with 11 bases between. From germline, CDR1 is LGHDT and CDR2 YNNKEL (reference sequence). CDR3 loop: CASSQGDGRTDTQYF. CDR3 nucleotide sequence: TGTGCCAGCAGCCAGGGGGACGGCCGCACAGATACGCAGTATTTT.

The table lists this clonotype with a few counts. The chain joins TRBV6-2 or TRBV6-3 to TRBJ2-2, with D perhaps TRBD1 (7 bases). The CDR3 is 16 amino acids. The ends were cut back, 6 bases at V and 4 bases at J, with 18 bases in the middle. CDR1 MNHEY and CDR2 SVGEGT come from the germline V gene. The CDR3 region has the DNA TGTGCCAGCAGCTACCTTGGAGGGGGCTTCACCGGGGAGCTGTTTTTT. This codes for CASSYLGGGFTGELFF.

The V gene is TRBV20-1, the J gene TRBJ1-1; D gene ambiguous. Germline V CDR1 and CDR2: DFQATT, SNEGSKA (reference sequence). The CDR3 sequence is 11 residues long. Trimming shortened V by 5 bases and J by 5 bases, and 9 bases separated the two germline ends. Here the CDR3 DNA reads TGCAGTGCTCCCCTAATTACTGAAGCTTTCTTT. Amino acids: CSAPLITEAFF.

This clonotype was counted once. A read error may produce the germline difference seen at one junction end. The rearrangement joins TRBV7-8 to TRBJ2-1; TRBD2 agrees at 8 bases. The CDR3 is 15 amino acids. The germline V gene encodes CDR1 SGHVS and CDR2 FQNEAQ. In nucleotides, the CDR3 is TGTGCCAGCAGCGAGCGGGGGAGCTCCTACGATGAGCAGTTCTTC. Its protein product is CASSERGSSYDEQFF.

CDR3 in DNA: TGCGCCAGCAGCTTGGCCGGGACAGGGGGCTTCGGGACCCAGTACTTC. Protein: CASSLAGTGGFGTQYF. The rearrangement uses TRBV5-1 and TRBJ2-5; 12 bases match TRBD1. The CDR3 covers 16 residues. Germline V gene sequence: CDR1 SGHRS, CDR2 YFSETQ. J was trimmed by 7 bases and V by 0 bases; bases with no gene match: 7.

This clonotype was found many times. The chain couples TRBV7-9 to TRBJ2-1, with D possibly being TRBD2 (7 bases). The CDR3 is made up of 18 amino acids. The V end lost 5 bases, the J end lost 0 bases, and 20 bases lay between the germline ends. Germline V CDR1 and CDR2: SEHNR, FQNEAQ (reference sequence). The chain's CDR3 is CASSPGRAGASSYNEQFF. The CDR3, as DNA: TGTGCCAGCAGCCCCGGTAGGGCGGGGGCCAGCTCCTACAATGAGCAGTTCTTC.

CDR3 bases: TGTGCCAGCAGCTGGGGGACTACCCAAGAGACCCAGTACTTC. Amino acids: CASSWGTTQETQYF. This chain uses TRBV7-9 with TRBJ2-5, with TRBD2 identical over 7 bases. CDR3 length: 14 residues. J lost 1 base, V lost 4 bases, and 3 bases had no gene match. CDR1 and CDR2 from the germline V gene are SEHNR and FQNEAQ (reference sequence).

This clonotype was observed at least ten times. The V call is TRBV7-9, the J call TRBJ2-3; D gene ambiguous. The V end was cut by 6 bases, the J end by 5 bases, with 9 bases between. This CDR3 has 12 residues. The germline V gene encodes CDR1 SEHNR and CDR2 FQNEAQ (reference sequence). The CDR3 sequence: CASRTGEDTQYF. Written as DNA, the CDR3 is TGTGCCAGCAGAACGGGTGAAGATACGCAGTATTTT.

This clonotype was picked up many times. This chain connects TRBV3-1 to TRBJ1-4; TRBD1 matches at 10 bases. The trim removed 1 base at V and 8 bases at J, leaving 4 bases unmatched. The CDR3 is made up of 15 amino acids. The germline V gene encodes CDR1 LGHDT and CDR2 YNNKEL (reference sequence). CDR3 sequence (DNA): TGTGCCAGCAGCCAAGTCGGGACAGGGGTCGAAAAACTGTTTTTT. It specifies CASSQVGTGVEKLFF.

This clonotype has ten or more counts. The chain uses TRBV5-6 and TRBJ2-1, with D possibly matching TRBD1 (6 bases). The ends were cut back, 2 bases at V and 13 bases at J, with 19 bases in the middle. The CDR3 runs to 14 residues. Germline V gene data show CDR1 as SGHDT and CDR2 as YYEEEE. This CDR3 reads CASSFAAGVWLQFF. Here the CDR3 DNA reads TGTGCCAGCAGCTTCGCGGCAGGGGTATGGTTACAGTTCTTC.

This clonotype was picked up many times. V and J are TRBV7-9 and TRBJ1-1; D uncertain. V was pared by 5 bases and J by 6 bases, with 16 bases between. Germline-derived CDR1 and CDR2 are SEHNR and FQNEAQ (reference sequence). The CDR3 is made up of 14 amino acids. CDR3 DNA: TGTGCCAGCAGCCCCCCGGAGCACGGGGCTGAAGCTTTCTTT. Translating gives CASSPPEHGAEAFF.

Of note for this clonotype: A much larger clone differs from this one at a single base, so this may be a read error. The chain combines TRBV30 with TRBJ2-1; 7 bases align to TRBD2. The CDR3 is 13 amino acids. CDR1 is GTSNPN and CDR2 is SVGIG in the germline V gene (reference sequence). V lost 3 bases to trimming and J lost 15 bases; unmatched junction nucleotides: 14. The CDR3 DNA follows: TGTGCCTGGAGCGGCGGGGGAAGGATAGGGGCGTTCTTC. It yields the protein CAWSGGGRIGAFF.

The rearrangement joins TRBV20-1 to TRBJ1-2; perhaps TRBD1 as D (6 bases). The CDR3 is 15 amino acids. CDR1 and CDR2 (germline): DFQATT, SNEGSKA (reference sequence). V shed 3 bases and J shed 8 bases, with 22 bases lying between them. CDR3 DNA: TGCAGTGCTAGGGGCCCGGGGAGCAGGGGTGACGGCTACACCTTC. It is translated as CSARGPGSRGDGYTF.

V gene TRBV5-6 combines with J gene TRBJ2-7, with D uncertain. Trimming removed 4 bases at V and 1 base at J, with 9 bases between. This CDR3 has 13 residues. The germline V gene encodes CDR1 SGHDT and CDR2 YYEEEE. CDR3 sequence: CASSPQASYEQYF. The CDR3 DNA reads as TGTGCCAGCAGCCCCCAAGCGTCCTACGAGCAGTACTTC.

The chain employs TRBV18 and TRBJ1-1; D gene uncertain. V lost 2 bases and J 2 bases, leaving 15 bases between the germline ends. The germline CDR1 and CDR2 sequences are KGHSH and LQKENI. CDR3 length equals 16 residues. CDR3 residues: CASSPSSQVANTEAFF. The DNA of the CDR3 is TGTGCCAGCTCACCATCGTCGCAGGTAGCCAACACTGAAGCTTTCTTT.

V and J are TRBV20-1 and TRBJ2-7; 10 nucleotides line up with TRBD2. CDR1 and CDR2 from the germline V gene are DFQATT and SNEGSKA (reference sequence). V trimming: 0 bases; J trimming: 2 bases; junction bases outside the gene matches: 7. The length of the CDR3 is 16 residues. The CDR3 here is CSARDGLAENAYEQYF. CDR3 nucleotides: TGCAGTGCTAGAGATGGACTAGCGGAGAACGCCTACGAGCAGTACTTC.